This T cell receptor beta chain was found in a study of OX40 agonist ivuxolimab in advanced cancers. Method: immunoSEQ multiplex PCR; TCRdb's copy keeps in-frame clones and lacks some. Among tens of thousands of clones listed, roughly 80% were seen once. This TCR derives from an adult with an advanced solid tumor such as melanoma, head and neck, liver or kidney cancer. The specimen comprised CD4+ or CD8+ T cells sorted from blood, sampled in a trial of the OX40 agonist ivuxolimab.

CDR3 DNA sequence: TGCGCCAGCAGTGAGTCCGGTGGGGTCACTGAAGCTTTCTTT. It is translated as CASSESGGVTEAFF. J is TRBJ1-1 and V is TRBV10-1, with D unclear. CDR3 length: 14 amino acids. With 0 bases removed from V and 4 bases from J, the gap between germline ends came to 9 bases. Per the germline V gene, CDR1 is WNHNN and CDR2 is SYGVQD (reference sequence).